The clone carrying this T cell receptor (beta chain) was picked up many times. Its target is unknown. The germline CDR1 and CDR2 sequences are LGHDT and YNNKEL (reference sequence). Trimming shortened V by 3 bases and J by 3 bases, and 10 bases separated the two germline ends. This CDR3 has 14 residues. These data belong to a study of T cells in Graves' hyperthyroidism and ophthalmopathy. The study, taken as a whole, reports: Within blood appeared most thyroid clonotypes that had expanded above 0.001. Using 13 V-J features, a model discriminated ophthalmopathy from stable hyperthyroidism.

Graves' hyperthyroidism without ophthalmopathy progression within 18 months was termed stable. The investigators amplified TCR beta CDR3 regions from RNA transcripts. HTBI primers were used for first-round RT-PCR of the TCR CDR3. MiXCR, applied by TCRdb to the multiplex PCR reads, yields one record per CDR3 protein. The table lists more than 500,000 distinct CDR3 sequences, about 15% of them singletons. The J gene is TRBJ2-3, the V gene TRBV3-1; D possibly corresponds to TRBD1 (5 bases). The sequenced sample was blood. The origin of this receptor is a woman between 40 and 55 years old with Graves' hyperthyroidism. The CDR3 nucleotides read TGTGCCAGCAGCCAGCGGACAAAGACAGATACGCAGTATTTT. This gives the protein CASSQRTKTDTQYF.